This TCR beta chain was profiled in a study of Ad26.COV2.S vaccination and SARS-CoV-2 variants. Study-level background: Participants got Ad26.COV2.S intramuscularly, once or twice 56 days apart.

General study results and limits: Analyses of TCR breadth and depth may have underestimated total T cell responses. Substantial breadth was reportedly displayed by spike-specific CD8+ and CD4+ T cell responses after vaccination.

This clone occurred once. Its specificity is not known. Germline-derived CDR1 and CDR2 are MNHEY and SVGAGI. There are 15 residues in the CDR3. Trimming removed 6 bases from V and 4 bases from J, with 17 bases in between. The sample's treatment: 15 to 20 received Ad26.COV2.S at low or high dose, single or two shots; roughly five received placebo; per-sample allocation not given. Material that was analyzed had been drawn on day 63 after the first vaccine or placebo injection. The protocol was immunoSEQ multiplex PCR, while the TCRdb copy is restricted to in-frame clones and leaves out a portion. The sample has 500,000 or so clones; 89% are singletons.

This sequence originates from a person aged 18-60 years who received the Ad26.COV2.S COVID-19 vaccine or a placebo. This chain uses TRBV6-5 with TRBJ2-3; D is possibly TRBD1 (5 bases). Specimen: peripheral blood, collected in a trial of Ad26.COV2.S vaccine versus placebo. CDR3 protein: CASRVPQGWSDTQYF. DNA for the CDR3: TGTGCCAGCAGGGTCCCGCAGGGTTGGTCAGATACGCAGTATTTT.